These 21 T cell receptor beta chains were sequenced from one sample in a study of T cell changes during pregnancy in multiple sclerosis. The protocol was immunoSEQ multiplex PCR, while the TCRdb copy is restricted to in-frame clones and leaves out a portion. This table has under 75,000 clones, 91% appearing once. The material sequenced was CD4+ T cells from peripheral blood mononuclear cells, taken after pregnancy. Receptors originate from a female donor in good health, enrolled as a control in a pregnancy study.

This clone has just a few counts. As DNA, the CDR3 is TGTGCCAGCAGCTTTGGGACTTATAATGAAAAACTGTTTTTT. This encodes CASSFGTYNEKLFF. The chain uses TRBV5-6 and TRBJ1-4, with D possibly TRBD1 on 5 matching bases. Germline V CDR1 and CDR2: SGHDT, YYEEEE. The CDR3 sequence is 14 residues long. V lost 2 bases to trimming and J lost 4 bases, with 9 bases between them.

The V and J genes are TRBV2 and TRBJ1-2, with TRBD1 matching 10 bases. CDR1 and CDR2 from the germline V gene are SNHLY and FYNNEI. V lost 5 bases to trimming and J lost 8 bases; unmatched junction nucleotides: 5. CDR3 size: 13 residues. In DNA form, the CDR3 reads TGTGCCAGCAGTTGGGACAGGGGTGACGGCTACACCTTC. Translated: CASSWDRGDGYTF.

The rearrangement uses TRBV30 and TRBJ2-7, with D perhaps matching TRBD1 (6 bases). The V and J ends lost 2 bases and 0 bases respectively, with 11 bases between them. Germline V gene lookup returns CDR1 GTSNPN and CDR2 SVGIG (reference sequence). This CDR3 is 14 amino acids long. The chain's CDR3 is CAWSRQGSSYEQYF. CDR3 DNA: TGTGCCTGGAGTCGCCAGGGGAGCTCCTACGAGCAGTACTTC.

CDR3 residues: CASSQVTASGVTEAFF. CDR3 coding DNA: TGTGCCAGCAGCCAAGTTACGGCCTCGGGGGTGACTGAAGCTTTCTTT. This sequence joins TRBV4-2 and TRBJ1-1; D perhaps matches TRBD1 (5 bases). Germline assignment: CDR1 LGHNA and CDR2 YNFKEQ. Trimming removed 1 base from V and 5 bases from J, with 17 bases in between. This CDR3 has 16 residues.

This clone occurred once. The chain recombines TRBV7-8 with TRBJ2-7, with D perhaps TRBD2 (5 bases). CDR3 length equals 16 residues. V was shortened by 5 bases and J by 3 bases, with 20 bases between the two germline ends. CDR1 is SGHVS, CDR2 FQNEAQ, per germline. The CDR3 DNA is TGTGCCAGCAGCCGAGAGGGCAGCCGAATAAACTACGAGCAGTACTTC. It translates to CASSREGSRINYEQYF.

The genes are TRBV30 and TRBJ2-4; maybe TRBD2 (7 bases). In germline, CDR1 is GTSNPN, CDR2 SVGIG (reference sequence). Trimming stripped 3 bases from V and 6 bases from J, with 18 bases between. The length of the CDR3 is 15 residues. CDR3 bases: TGTGCCTGGAGAGAATTGGGGGGGGGCCGAAACATTCAGTACTTC. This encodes CAWRELGGGRNIQYF.

CDR3 residues: CSVEKPRYNEQFF. For the CDR3, the DNA is TGCAGCGTTGAAAAGCCCCGCTACAATGAGCAGTTCTTC. This sequence joins TRBV29-1 and TRBJ2-1; D is undetermined. CDR1 and CDR2 from the germline V gene are SQVTM and ANQGSEA. Trimming left V 2 bases short and J 3 bases short, with 8 bases between. This CDR3 has 13 residues.

The CDR3 here is CASEGEGRYSNQPQHF. The CDR3 DNA reads TGTGCCAGCGAGGGGGAGGGAAGATATAGCAATCAGCCCCAGCATTTT. J is TRBJ1-5 and V is TRBV6-6; tentative D call: TRBD1 (6 bases). CDR1 and CDR2 (germline): MNHNY, SVGAGI (reference sequence). The V and J ends lost 8 bases and 0 bases respectively, with 17 bases between them. The CDR3 totals 16 residues.

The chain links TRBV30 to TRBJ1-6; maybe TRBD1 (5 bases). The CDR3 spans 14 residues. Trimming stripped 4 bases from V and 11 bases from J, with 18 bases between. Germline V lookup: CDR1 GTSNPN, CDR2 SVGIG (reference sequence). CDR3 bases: TGTGCCTGGACCCTGACGGGGGTCGGGACACCCCTCCACTTT. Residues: CAWTLTGVGTPLHF.

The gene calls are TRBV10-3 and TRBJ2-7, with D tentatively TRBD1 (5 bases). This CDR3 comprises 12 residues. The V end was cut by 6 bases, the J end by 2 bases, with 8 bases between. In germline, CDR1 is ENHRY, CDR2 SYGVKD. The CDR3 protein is CAIRDTPYEQYF. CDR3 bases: TGTGCCATCAGGGACACCCCCTACGAGCAGTACTTC.

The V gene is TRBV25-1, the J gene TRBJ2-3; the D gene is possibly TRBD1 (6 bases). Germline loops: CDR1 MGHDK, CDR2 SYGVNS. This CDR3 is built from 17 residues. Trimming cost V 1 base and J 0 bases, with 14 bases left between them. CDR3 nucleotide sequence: TGTGCCAGCAGTGAATTTGGGGGCGGTTCTAGCACAGATACGCAGTATTTT. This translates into CASSEFGGGSSTDTQYF.

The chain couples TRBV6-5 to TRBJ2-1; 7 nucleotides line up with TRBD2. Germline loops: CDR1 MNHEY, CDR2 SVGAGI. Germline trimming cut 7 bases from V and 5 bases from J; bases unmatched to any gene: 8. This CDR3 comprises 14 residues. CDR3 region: CASMKAGFNNEQFF. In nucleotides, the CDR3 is TGTGCCAGCATGAAAGCGGGGTTTAACAATGAGCAGTTCTTC.

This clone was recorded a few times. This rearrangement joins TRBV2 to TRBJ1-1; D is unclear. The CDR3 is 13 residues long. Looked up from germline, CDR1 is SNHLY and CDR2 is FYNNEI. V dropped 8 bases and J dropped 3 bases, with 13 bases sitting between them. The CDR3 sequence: CASSKEQYTEAFF. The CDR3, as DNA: TGTGCCAGCTCCAAGGAACAGTACACTGAAGCTTTCTTT.

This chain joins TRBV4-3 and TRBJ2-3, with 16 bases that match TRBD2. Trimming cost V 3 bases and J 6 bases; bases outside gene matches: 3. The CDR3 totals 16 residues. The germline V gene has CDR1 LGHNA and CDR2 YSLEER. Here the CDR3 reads CASSQPGLAGGDTQYF. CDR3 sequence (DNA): TGCGCCAGCAGCCAGCCGGGACTAGCGGGGGGGGATACGCAGTATTTT.

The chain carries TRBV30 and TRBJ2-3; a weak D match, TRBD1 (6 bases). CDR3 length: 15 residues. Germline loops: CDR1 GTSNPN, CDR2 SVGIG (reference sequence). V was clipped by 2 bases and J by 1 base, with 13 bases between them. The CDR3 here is CAWSTSGARTDTQYF. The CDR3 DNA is TGTGCCTGGAGTACCTCAGGGGCACGCACAGATACGCAGTATTTT.

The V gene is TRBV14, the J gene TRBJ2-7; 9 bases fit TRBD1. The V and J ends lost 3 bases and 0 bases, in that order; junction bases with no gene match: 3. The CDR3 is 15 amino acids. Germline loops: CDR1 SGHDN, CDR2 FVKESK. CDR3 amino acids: CASSQGTGPSYEQYF. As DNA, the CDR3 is TGTGCCAGCAGCCAGGGGACAGGGCCCTCCTACGAGCAGTACTTC.

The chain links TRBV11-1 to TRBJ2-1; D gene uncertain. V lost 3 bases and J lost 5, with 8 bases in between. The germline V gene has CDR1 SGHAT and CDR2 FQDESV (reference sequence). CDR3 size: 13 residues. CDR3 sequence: CASSLGPNNEQFF. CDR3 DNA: TGTGCCAGCAGCTTGGGCCCCAACAATGAGCAGTTCTTC.

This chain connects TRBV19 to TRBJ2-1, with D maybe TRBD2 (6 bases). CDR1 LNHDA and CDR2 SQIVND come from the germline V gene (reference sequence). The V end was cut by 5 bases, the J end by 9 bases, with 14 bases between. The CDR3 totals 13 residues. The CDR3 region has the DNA TGTGCCAGTAGTGGGTTCCGGGACTTTGAGCAGTTCTTC. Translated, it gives CASSGFRDFEQFF. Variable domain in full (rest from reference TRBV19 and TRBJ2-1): DGGITQSPKYLFRKEGQNVTLSCEQNLNHDAMYWYRQDPGQGLRLIYYSQIVNDFQKGDIAEGYSVSREKKESFPLTVTSAQKNPTAFYLCASSGFRDFEQFFGPGTRLTVL.

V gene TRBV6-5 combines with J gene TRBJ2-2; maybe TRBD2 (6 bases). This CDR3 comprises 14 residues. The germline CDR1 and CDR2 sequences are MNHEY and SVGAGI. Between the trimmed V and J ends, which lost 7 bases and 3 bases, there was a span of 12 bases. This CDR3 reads CASNRGEDTGELFF. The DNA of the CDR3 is TGTGCCAGCAACAGAGGGGAGGACACCGGGGAGCTGTTTTTT.

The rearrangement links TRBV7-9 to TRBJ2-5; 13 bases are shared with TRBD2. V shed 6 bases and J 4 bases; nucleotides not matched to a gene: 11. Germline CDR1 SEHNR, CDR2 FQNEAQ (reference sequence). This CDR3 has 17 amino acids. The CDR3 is CASRTGRLAGGGETQYF. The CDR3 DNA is TGTGCCAGCAGAACGGGCCGACTAGCGGGGGGAGGAGAGACCCAGTACTTC.

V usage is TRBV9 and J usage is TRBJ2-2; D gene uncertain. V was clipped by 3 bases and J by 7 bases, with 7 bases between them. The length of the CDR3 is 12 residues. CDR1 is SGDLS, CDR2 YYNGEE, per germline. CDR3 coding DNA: TGTGCCAGCAGCGGGCCAGGCGGGGAGCTGTTTTTT. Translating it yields CASSGPGGELFF.